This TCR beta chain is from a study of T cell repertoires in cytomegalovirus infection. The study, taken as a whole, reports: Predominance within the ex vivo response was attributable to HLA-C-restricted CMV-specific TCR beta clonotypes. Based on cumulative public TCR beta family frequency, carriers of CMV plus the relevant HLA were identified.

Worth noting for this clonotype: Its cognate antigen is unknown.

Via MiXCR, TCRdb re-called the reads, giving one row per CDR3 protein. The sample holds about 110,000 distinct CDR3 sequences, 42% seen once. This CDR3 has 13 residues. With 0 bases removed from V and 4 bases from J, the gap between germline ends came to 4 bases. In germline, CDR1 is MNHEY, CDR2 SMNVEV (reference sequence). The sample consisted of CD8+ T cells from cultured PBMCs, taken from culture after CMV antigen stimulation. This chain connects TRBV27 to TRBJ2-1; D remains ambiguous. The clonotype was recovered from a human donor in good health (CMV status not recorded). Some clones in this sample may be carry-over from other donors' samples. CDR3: CASSLSPYNEQFF. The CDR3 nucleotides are TGTGCCAGCAGTTTATCGCCTTACAATGAGCAGTTCTTC.